This TCR beta chain was identified during a study of breast tumors, draining lymph nodes, adjacent tissues. Study-level results: Data fit most tumor T cells coming from lymph node, expanding in tumor. Luminal-like breast cancer showed significantly higher tumor–nontumor repertoire similarity than basal-like. The lymph node origin of tumor T cells was framed as consistent with a hypothesis, not demonstrated.

MiXCR, run by TCRdb on the multiplex PCR reads, gives a single entry per CDR3 protein. The sample lists some 85,000 distinct CDR3 sequences; approximately 29% were seen once. Ten or more counts support this clonotype. Its antigen remains unidentified. A much larger clone differs by one base, so this may be a read error. Axillary draining lymph nodes of breast cancer patients supplied the node samples. CDR3 length equals 15 residues. The source of this sequence is a female donor with breast cancer. Some clones in this sample may be carry-over from other donors' samples. The source material was axillary lymph node tissue. The genes are TRBV12-3 or TRBV12-4 and TRBJ2-5; possible D gene TRBD1, 5 bases. CDR3 in DNA: TGTGCCAGCAGTTCCTATTTCAGGGCCCAAGAGGCCCAGTACTTC. Encoded protein: CASSSYFRAQEAQYF.